This TCR beta chain stems from a study of memory CD4+ T cells and cytomegalovirus serostatus. In the study overall: This sample comes from healthy Belgian adults, several CMV seropositive, 24 seronegative.

The protocol was immunoSEQ multiplex PCR, while the TCRdb copy is restricted to in-frame clones and leaves out a portion. The table records about 25,000 clones, around three quarters of them present only once. Single viable CD3+CD4+CD8-CD45RO+ cells were sorted as the memory CD4+ T cells. Positive selection with CD4 microbeads enriched total CD4+ T cells. The CDR3 extends over 15 amino acids. Germline values: CDR1 LNHDA, CDR2 SQIVND (reference sequence). The V end was cut by 2 bases, the J end by 4 bases, with 14 bases between. The TCR sequence derives from an adult in good health and CMV-seronegative. Material for sequencing was memory CD4+ T cells from blood. The chain employs TRBV19 and TRBJ1-2; no reliable D call. CDR3 in amino acids: CASSISAEDSYGYTF. CDR3 sequence (DNA): TGTGCCAGTAGTATATCGGCAGAGGATTCCTATGGCTACACCTTC. Looking up the rest from reference TRBV19 and TRBJ1-2 gives the full variable domain: DGGITQSPKYLFRKEGQNVTLSCEQNLNHDAMYWYRQDPGQGLRLIYYSQIVNDFQKGDIAEGYSVSREKKESFPLTVTSAQKNPTAFYLCASSISAEDSYGYTFGSGTRLTVV.